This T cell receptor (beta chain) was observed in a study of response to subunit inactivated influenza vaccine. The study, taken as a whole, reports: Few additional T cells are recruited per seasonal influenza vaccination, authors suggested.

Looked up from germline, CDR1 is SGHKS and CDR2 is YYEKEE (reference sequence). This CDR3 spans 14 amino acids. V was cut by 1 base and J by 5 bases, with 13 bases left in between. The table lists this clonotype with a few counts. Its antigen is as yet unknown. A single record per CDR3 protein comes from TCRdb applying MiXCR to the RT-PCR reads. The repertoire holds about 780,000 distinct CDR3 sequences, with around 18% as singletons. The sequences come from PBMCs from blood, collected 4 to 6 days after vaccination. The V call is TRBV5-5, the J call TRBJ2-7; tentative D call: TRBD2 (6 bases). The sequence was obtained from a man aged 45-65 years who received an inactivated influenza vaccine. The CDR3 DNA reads TGTGCCAGCAGCTTGCGTCGGGGACTGGACGAGCAGTACTTC. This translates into CASSLRRGLDEQYF.